The clone carrying this TCR beta chain has at least ten counts. What it binds is unknown. Genomic DNA in an amount of approximately 2.2 micrograms was extracted from cryopreserved PBMCs and used for the preparation of TCR beta libraries. The data were obtained in a study of cytotoxic CD8 clonotypes in ibrutinib-treated CLL. Turning to the study itself: Response samples were drawn at a median of approximately 11 months of treatment, range 6 to 36.

Losses at the gene ends were 4 bases for V and 6 bases for J; bases not matched to a gene: 8. The germline CDR1 and CDR2 sequences are SGHNT and YYREEE (reference sequence). This CDR3 has 14 residues. General study results and limits: Sustained-remission and progressing patients had different sampling times.

The table came from immunoSEQ multiplex PCR; TCRdb's copy has only in-frame clones and leaves some out. Of about 57,000 clones in the sample, 56% were seen once. Source: PBMCs, taken after 24 months of ibrutinib treatment. The receptor's source is a human donor with chronic lymphocytic leukemia. This sequence joins TRBV5-4 and TRBJ1-1; the match to TRBD1 covers 8 bases. The CDR3 protein is CASSPGGGRAEAFF. The CDR3 DNA reads as TGTGCCAGCAGCCCAGGGGGCGGTAGGGCTGAAGCTTTCTTT. Full variable domain (remainder filled in from reference TRBV5-4 and TRBJ1-1): ETGVTQSPTHLIKTRGQQVTLRCSSQSGHNTVSWYQQALGQGPQFIFQYYREEENGRGNFPPRFSGLQFPNYSSELNVNALELDDSALYLCASSPGGGRAEAFFGQGTRLTVV.